This T cell receptor (beta chain) appears in the sequencing data of a study of CD8 T cells in ankylosing spondylitis. Preparation of TCR beta libraries was done by quantitative 5'-RACE with molecular barcodes. A single record per CDR3 protein comes from TCRdb applying MiXCR to the 5' RACE reads. There are some 800,000 distinct CDR3 sequences in the sample; approximately 10% occur only once, and 0.51% lies in the top ten. Study-wide results and caveats: A CD8+ phenotype characterized the disease-linked clones, which were relatively rare in peripheral blood. Disease-linked clones reportedly showed significant enrichment in matched ankylosing spondylitis synovial fluid. Reports of some motif variants in reactive arthritis synovial fluid and blood predate this one. A TCR beta motif of under ten highly homologous variants appeared characteristic of ankylosing spondylitis blood.

A few counts support this clonotype. Its antigen is unknown. Trimming shortened V by 6 bases and J by 5 bases, and 9 bases separated the two germline ends. The CDR3 loop spans 12 amino acids. The germline gives CDR1 MDHEN, CDR2 SYDVKM. The clonotype originates from a male donor with ankylosing spondylitis. What was sequenced was blood, either unsorted or a sorted T cell fraction (not recorded which). The rearrangement uses TRBV28 and TRBJ2-3; the D is unclear. This CDR3 is CASREQGDTQYF. The CDR3 nucleotides are TGTGCCAGCAGGGAACAAGGAGATACGCAGTATTTT.